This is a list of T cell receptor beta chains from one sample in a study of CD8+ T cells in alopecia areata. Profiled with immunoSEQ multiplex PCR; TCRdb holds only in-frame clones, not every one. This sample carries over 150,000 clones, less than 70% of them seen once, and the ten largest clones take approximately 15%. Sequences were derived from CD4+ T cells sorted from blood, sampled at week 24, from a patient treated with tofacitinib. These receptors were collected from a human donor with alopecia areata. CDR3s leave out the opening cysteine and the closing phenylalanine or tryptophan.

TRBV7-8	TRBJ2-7	ASSLVAGEQY
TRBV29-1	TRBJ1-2	SGGTGGDYGYT
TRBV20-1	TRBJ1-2	SASTNGYT
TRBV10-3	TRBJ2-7	AIRGQGDPYEQY
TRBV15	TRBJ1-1	ATSRDRTGNEAF
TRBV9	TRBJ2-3	ASNRRGADTQY
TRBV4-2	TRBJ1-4	ASSQEGRWVNEKLF
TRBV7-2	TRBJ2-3	ASSLWGDTQY
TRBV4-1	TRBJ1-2	ASGRGVLYT
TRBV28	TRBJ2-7	ASREGLAGYEQY
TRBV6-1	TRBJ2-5	ASSWDRGRETQY